The 19 T cell receptor beta chains below were found in one sample sequenced in a study of OX40 agonist ivuxolimab in advanced cancers. Assay used: immunoSEQ multiplex PCR; TCRdb lists only in-frame clones, some missing. The table lists approximately 74,000 clones, over 80% of them singletons. The sequenced sample was CD4+ or CD8+ T cells sorted from blood, obtained in a trial of the OX40 agonist ivuxolimab. All receptors come from an adult with an advanced solid tumor such as melanoma, head and neck, liver or kidney cancer.

The J gene is TRBJ1-2, the V gene TRBV7-8; D gene unclear. From germline, CDR1 is SGHVS and CDR2 FQNEAQ. Trimming took off 0 bases at V and 7 bases at J, with 12 bases between the two ends. The CDR3 contains 14 residues. The CDR3 reads CASSLARAGSGYTF. The CDR3 bases are TGTGCCAGCAGCTTAGCCCGAGCAGGTAGTGGCTACACCTTC.

The J gene is TRBJ2-7, the V gene TRBV5-6; D gene ambiguous. CDR3 size: 13 residues. Trimming took 2 bases from V and 2 from J, leaving 8 bases between them. From germline, CDR1 is SGHDT and CDR2 YYEEEE. The CDR3 nucleotides read TGTGCCAGCAGCTTACTCACGGCCTACGAGCAGTACTTC. It specifies CASSLLTAYEQYF. The full variable domain, its missing parts supplied by reference TRBV5-6 and TRBJ2-7, is DAGVTQSPTHLIKTRGQQVTLRCSPKSGHDTVSWYQQALGQGPQFIFQYYEEEERQRGNFPDRFSGHQFPNYSSELNVNALLLGDSALYLCASSLLTAYEQYFGPGTRLTVT.

The chain combines TRBV19 with TRBJ2-2; weak D call: TRBD1 (5 bases). The germline gives CDR1 LNHDA, CDR2 SQIVND (reference sequence). The CDR3 has 14 amino acids. V was cut by 8 bases and J by 1 base, with 11 bases left in between. In DNA form, the CDR3 reads TGTGCCAGTCGTGTGACAGTGAACACCGGGGAGCTGTTTTTT. As protein: CASRVTVNTGELFF.

J is TRBJ2-7 and V is TRBV7-8; 9 bases are a match to TRBD2. The trim removed 3 bases at V and 6 bases at J, leaving 3 bases unmatched. The CDR3 has 13 residues. Germline CDR1 reads SGHVS; CDR2 reads FQNEAQ. This CDR3 reads CASSFPAGGEQYF. Here the CDR3 DNA reads TGTGCCAGCAGCTTCCCAGCGGGAGGCGAGCAGTACTTC.

The chain uses TRBV9 and TRBJ2-3, with TRBD2 as a possible D gene (6 bases). V lost 0 bases and J lost 6, with 14 bases in between. This CDR3 spans 15 amino acids. Germline V gives CDR1 SGDLS, CDR2 YYNGEE. The CDR3 protein is CASSVEGSGRDTQYF. CDR3 coding DNA: TGTGCCAGCAGCGTAGAAGGTAGCGGCAGGGATACGCAGTATTTT.

The gene calls are TRBV9 and TRBJ1-1, with D perhaps TRBD1 (5 bases). Germline assignment: CDR1 SGDLS and CDR2 YYNGEE. With 0 bases removed from V and 0 bases from J, the gap between germline ends came to 9 bases. This CDR3 is 15 amino acids long. In DNA form, the CDR3 reads TGTGCCAGCAGCGTAGAGGAGGGGATGAACACTGAAGCTTTCTTT. Translated, it gives CASSVEEGMNTEAFF.

The chain combines TRBV6-5 with TRBJ1-1; possible D gene TRBD1, 5 bases. CDR3 size: 15 residues. V was clipped by 4 bases and J by 0 bases, with 12 bases between them. Germline CDR1 reads MNHEY; CDR2 reads SVGAGI. The CDR3 here is CASSLLGRMNTEAFF. The CDR3 DNA reads as TGTGCCAGCAGTTTGTTGGGACGGATGAACACTGAAGCTTTCTTT.

This clone showed up just once. V is TRBV18 and J is TRBJ2-5; D tentatively reads TRBD1 or TRBD2 (5 bases each). The germline gives CDR1 KGHSH, CDR2 LQKENI. This CDR3 contains 13 residues. Trimming removed 2 bases at V and 4 bases at J, with 8 bases between. The CDR3 loop is CASSPEGLETQYF. The CDR3 DNA is TGTGCCAGCTCACCAGAGGGGCTAGAGACCCAGTACTTC.

The rearrangement uses TRBV28 and TRBJ2-7; a possible D gene is TRBD1 (6 bases). V dropped 5 bases and J dropped 5 bases, with 19 bases sitting between them. The CDR3 runs to 15 residues. CDR1 is MDHEN, CDR2 SYDVKM, per germline. CDR3 DNA sequence: TGTGCCAGCAGTGTCACAGGGCCCACTCCGGACGAGCAGTACTTC. Protein: CASSVTGPTPDEQYF. Complete variable domain (other parts from reference TRBV28 and TRBJ2-7): DVKVTQSSRYLVKRTGEKVFLECVQDMDHENMFWYRQDPGLGLRLIYFSYDVKMKEKGDIPEGYSVSREKKERFSLILESASTNQTSMYLCASSVTGPTPDEQYFGPGTRLTVT.

The CDR3 sequence is CASSPGGSNTQYF. Written as DNA, the CDR3 is TGTGCCAGTAGTCCCGGGGGGAGCAATACGCAGTATTTT. The chain has TRBV19 and TRBJ2-3, with 7 bases lining up with TRBD2. V was clipped by 5 bases and J by 7 bases; unmatched bases: 6. Looked up from germline, CDR1 is LNHDA and CDR2 is SQIVND (reference sequence). The CDR3 contains 13 residues. The whole variable domain, filled in from reference TRBV19 and TRBJ2-3, reads DGGITQSPKYLFRKEGQNVTLSCEQNLNHDAMYWYRQDPGQGLRLIYYSQIVNDFQKGDIAEGYSVSREKKESFPLTVTSAQKNPTAFYLCASSPGGSNTQYFGPGTRLTVL.

The V gene is TRBV9, the J gene TRBJ2-1, with TRBD1 matching over 8 bases. In germline, CDR1 is SGDLS, CDR2 YYNGEE. The CDR3 has 15 amino acids. The ends lost 7 bases at V and 5 bases at J; junction bases unmatched: 11. The CDR3 sequence: CASAYGTGFNNEQFF. CDR3 in DNA: TGTGCCAGCGCCTATGGGACAGGTTTTAACAATGAGCAGTTCTTC.

The rearrangement links TRBV28 to TRBJ2-1, with D unresolved. The CDR3 is 13 amino acids. Trimming took off 6 bases at V and 0 bases at J, with 6 bases between the two ends. Germline V gives CDR1 MDHEN, CDR2 SYDVKM. The CDR3 DNA reads TGTGCCAGCAGGCACGTCTCCTACAATGAGCAGTTCTTC. It is translated as CASRHVSYNEQFF.

The V and J genes are TRBV6-6 and TRBJ2-1; 12 bases match TRBD2. CDR1 and CDR2 (germline): MNHNY, SVGAGI (reference sequence). The length of the CDR3 is 16 residues. J lost 5 bases, V lost 5 bases, and 7 bases had no gene match. The CDR3 region has the DNA TGTGCCAGCAGTCAATCCCTAGCGGGGGGGAACAATGAGCAGTTCTTC. Translated: CASSQSLAGGNNEQFF.

The chain employs TRBV13 and TRBJ2-5; 8 bases are shared with TRBD1. Unmatched junction bases numbered 13, after V lost 0 bases and J lost 1 base. Germline CDR1 PRHDT, CDR2 FYEKMQ (reference sequence). There are 19 residues in the CDR3. CDR3 bases: TGTGCCAGCAGCTTAGGCAAACTGATGCTAGGACAGGGCCAAGAGACCCAGTACTTC. Translating gives CASSLGKLMLGQGQETQYF.

This chain connects TRBV6-5 to TRBJ1-6; 7 bases fit TRBD1. The CDR3 extends over 13 amino acids. The germline V gene has CDR1 MNHEY and CDR2 SVGAGI. J lost 11 bases, V lost 4 bases, and 5 bases had no gene match. The CDR3 sequence: CASSSYQGAPLHF. In DNA, the CDR3 is TGTGCCAGCAGTTCCTACCAGGGGGCACCCCTCCACTTT.

The chain couples TRBV21-1 to TRBJ2-4. TRBV21-1 is designated a pseudogene. The CDR3 has 15 residues. This chain's CDR3 is CASSSDGAAKNIQYF. The CDR3 DNA sequence: TGTGCCAGCAGTTCGGACGGGGCAGCCAAAAACATTCAGTACTTC.

The gene calls are TRBV4-1 and TRBJ1-1; 7 positions agree with TRBD1. The germline V gene has CDR1 MGHRA and CDR2 YSYEKL. Germline trimming cut 1 base from V and 5 bases from J; bases unmatched to any gene: 7. This CDR3 region has 15 residues. CDR3 bases: TGCGCCAGCAGCCAAGTATCACAGGGGAGGACTGAAGCTTTCTTT. Protein product: CASSQVSQGRTEAFF.

The V call is TRBV30, the J call TRBJ1-1, with D unclear. The CDR3 covers 11 residues. CDR1 is GTSNPN and CDR2 is SVGIG in the germline V gene (reference sequence). V was clipped by 2 bases and J by 2 bases, with 3 bases between them. The CDR3 reads CAWSRNTEAFF. The DNA for the CDR3 is TGTGCCTGGAGTCGTAACACTGAAGCTTTCTTT.

J is TRBJ2-3 and V is TRBV28; unclear D gene. The CDR3 runs 14 residues. Trimming removed 3 bases at V and 2 bases at J, with 9 bases between. CDR1 is MDHEN and CDR2 is SYDVKM in the germline V gene. CDR3 bases: TGTGCCAGCAGTTTTATTCAGGACACAGATACGCAGTATTTT. Its protein product is CASSFIQDTDTQYF.